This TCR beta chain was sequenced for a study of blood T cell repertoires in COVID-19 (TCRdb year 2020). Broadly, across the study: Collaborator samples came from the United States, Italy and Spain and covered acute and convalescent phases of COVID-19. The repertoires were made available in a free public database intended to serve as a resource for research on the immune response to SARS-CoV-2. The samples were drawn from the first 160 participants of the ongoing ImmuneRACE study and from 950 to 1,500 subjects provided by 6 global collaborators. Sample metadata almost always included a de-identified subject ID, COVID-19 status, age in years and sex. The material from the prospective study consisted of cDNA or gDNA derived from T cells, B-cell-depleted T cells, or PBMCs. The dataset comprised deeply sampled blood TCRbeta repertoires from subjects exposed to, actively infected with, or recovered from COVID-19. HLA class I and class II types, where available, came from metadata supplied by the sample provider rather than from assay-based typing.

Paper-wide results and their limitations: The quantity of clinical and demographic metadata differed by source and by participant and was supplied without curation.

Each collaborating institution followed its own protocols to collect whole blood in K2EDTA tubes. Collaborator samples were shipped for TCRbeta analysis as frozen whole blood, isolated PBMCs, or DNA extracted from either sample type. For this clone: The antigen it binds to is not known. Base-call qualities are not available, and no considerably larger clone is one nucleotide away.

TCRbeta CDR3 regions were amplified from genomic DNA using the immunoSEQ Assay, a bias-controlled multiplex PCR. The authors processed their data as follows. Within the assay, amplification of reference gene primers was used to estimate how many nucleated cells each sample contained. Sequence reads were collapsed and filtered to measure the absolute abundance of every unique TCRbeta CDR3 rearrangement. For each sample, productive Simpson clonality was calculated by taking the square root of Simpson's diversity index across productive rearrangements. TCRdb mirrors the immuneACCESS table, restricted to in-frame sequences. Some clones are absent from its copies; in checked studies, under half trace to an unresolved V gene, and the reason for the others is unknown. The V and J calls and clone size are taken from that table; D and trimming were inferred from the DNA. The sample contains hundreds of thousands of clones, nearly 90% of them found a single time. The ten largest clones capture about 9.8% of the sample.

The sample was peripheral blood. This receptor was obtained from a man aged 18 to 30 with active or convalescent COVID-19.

The CDR3 corresponds to CASTPPGLALTDTQYF. At the DNA level, the sequence is TGTGCCAGCACCCCCCCGGGACTAGCCCTCACAGATACGCAGTATTTT. The sequence links TRBV7-2 to TRBJ2-3, with 9 bases matching TRBD2. Taken from the germline V gene, the CDR1 and CDR2 loops are SGHTA and FQGNSA. Relative to germline, V is missing 7 bases and J is missing 2 bases, with 10 bases of the junction outside any gene match. There are 16 amino acids in the CDR3, from cysteine to phenylalanine inclusive. Only the CDR3 portion is preserved as DNA: 48 bases, with reading frame beginning at the first base.